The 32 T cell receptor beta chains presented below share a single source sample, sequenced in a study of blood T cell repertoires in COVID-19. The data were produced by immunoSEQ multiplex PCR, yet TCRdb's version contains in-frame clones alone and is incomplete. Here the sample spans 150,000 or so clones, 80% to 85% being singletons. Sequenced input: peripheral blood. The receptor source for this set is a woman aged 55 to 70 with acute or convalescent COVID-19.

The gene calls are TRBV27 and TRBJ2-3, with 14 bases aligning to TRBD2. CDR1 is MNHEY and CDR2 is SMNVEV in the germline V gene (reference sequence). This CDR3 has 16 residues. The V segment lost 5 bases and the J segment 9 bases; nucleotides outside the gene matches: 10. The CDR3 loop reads CASSATSGRALETQYF. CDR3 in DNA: TGTGCCAGCAGTGCGACTAGCGGGAGGGCTCTGGAGACGCAGTATTTT.

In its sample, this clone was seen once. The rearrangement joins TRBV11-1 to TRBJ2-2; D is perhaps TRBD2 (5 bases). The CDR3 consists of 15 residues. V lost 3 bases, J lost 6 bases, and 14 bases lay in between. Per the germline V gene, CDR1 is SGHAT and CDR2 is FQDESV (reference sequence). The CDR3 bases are TGTGCCAGCAGCTTGGGGAGTTGGTACGCCGGGGAGCTGTTTTTT. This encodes CASSLGSWYAGELFF.

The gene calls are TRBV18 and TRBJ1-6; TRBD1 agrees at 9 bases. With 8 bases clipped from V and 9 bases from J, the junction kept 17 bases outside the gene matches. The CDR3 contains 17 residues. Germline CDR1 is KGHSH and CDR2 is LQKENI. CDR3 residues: CASTPRLPGTGTSPLHF. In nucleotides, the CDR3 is TGTGCCAGCACCCCCCGGTTGCCCGGGACAGGGACTTCACCCCTCCACTTT. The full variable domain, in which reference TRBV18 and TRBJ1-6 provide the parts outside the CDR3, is NAGVMQNPRHLVRRRGQEARLRCSPMKGHSHVYWYRQLPEEGLKFMVYLQKENIIDESGMPKERFSAEFPKEGPSILRIQQVVRGDSAAYFCASTPRLPGTGTSPLHFGNGTRLTVT.

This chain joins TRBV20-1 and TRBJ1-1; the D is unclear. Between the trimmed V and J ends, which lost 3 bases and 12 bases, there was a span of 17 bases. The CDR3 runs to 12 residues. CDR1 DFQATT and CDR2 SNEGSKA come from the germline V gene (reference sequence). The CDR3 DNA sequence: TGCAGTGCTAGTGCGGGAGCTCGGAAAACTTTCTTT. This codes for CSASAGARKTFF.

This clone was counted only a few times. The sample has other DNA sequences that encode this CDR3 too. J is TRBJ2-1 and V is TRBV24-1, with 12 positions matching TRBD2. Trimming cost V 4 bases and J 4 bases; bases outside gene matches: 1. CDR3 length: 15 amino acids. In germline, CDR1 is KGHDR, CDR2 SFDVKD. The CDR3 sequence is CATSETSGRYNEQFF. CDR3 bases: TGTGCCACCAGTGAGACTAGCGGGAGATACAATGAGCAGTTCTTC.

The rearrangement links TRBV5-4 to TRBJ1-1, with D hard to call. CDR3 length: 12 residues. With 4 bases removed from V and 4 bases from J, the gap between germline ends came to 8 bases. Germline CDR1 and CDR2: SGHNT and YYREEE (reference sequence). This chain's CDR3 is CASSPSGTEAFF. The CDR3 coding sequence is TGTGCCAGCAGCCCGTCGGGCACTGAAGCTTTCTTT. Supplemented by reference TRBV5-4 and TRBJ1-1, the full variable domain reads ETGVTQSPTHLIKTRGQQVTLRCSSQSGHNTVSWYQQALGQGPQFIFQYYREEENGRGNFPPRFSGLQFPNYSSELNVNALELDDSALYLCASSPSGTEAFFGQGTRLTVV.

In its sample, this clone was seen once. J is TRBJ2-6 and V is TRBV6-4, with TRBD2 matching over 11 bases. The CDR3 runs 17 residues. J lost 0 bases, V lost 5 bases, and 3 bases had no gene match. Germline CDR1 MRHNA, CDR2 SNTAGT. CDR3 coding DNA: TGTGCCAGCAGTCGAACTAGCGGGAGCTCTGGGGCCAACGTCCTGACTTTC. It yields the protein CASSRTSGSSGANVLTF.

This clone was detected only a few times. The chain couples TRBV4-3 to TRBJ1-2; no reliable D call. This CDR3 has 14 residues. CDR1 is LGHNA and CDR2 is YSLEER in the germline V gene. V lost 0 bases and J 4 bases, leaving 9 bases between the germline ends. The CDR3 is CASSQEAQVYGYTF. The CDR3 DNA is TGCGCCAGCAGCCAAGAGGCCCAGGTCTATGGCTACACCTTC.

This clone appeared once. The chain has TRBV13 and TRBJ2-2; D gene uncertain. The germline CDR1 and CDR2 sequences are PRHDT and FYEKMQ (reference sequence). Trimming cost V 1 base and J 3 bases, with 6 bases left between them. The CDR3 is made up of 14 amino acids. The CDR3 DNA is TGTGCCAGCAGCTTAGTAGGAGACACCGGGGAGCTGTTTTTT. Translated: CASSLVGDTGELFF.

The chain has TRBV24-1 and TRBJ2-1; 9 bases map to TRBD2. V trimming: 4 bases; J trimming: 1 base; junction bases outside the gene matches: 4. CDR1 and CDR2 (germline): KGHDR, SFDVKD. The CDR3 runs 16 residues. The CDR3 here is CATSEPTSGSYNEQFF. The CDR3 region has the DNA TGTGCCACCAGTGAGCCAACTAGCGGGTCCTACAATGAGCAGTTCTTC.

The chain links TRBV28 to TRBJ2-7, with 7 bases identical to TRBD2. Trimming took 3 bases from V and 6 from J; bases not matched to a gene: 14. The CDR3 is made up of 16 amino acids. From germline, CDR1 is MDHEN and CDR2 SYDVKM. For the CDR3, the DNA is TGTGCCAGCAGTTTGACAACCGGGACTATTCCGTCCGAGCAGTACTTC. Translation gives CASSLTTGTIPSEQYF.

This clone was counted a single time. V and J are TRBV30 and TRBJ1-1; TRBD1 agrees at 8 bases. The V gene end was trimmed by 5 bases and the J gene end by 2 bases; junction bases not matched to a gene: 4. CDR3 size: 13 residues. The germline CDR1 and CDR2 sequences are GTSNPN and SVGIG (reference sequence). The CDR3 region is CAWEGQVNTEAFF. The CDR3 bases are TGTGCCTGGGAGGGACAGGTAAACACTGAAGCTTTCTTT.

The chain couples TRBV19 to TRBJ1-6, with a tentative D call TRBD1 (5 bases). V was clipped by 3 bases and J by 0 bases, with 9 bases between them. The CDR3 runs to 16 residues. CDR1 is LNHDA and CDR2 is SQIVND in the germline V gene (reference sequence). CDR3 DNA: TGTGCCAGTAGTATGACAGCTAGCTCCTATAATTCACCCCTCCACTTT. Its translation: CASSMTASSYNSPLHF.

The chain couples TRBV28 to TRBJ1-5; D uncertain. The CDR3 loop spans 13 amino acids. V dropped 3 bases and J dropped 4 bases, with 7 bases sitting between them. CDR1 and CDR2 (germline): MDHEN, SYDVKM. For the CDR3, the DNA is TGTGCCAGCAGTTTTGGCAGTAATCAGCCCCAGCATTTT. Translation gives CASSFGSNQPQHF.

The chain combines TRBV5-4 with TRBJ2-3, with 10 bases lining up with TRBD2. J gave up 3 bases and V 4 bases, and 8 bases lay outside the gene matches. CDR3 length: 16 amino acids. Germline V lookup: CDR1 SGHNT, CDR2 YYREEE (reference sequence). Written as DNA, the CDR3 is TGTGCCAGCAGCGTGGACTTAGCGGGAGGAACAGATACGCAGTATTTT. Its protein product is CASSVDLAGGTDTQYF.

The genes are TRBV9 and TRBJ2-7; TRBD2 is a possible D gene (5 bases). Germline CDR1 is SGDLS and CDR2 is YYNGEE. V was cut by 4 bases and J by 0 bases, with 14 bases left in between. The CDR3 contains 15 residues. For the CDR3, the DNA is TGTGCCAGCAGCTCCGCCCCGGGATACTCCTACGAGCAGTACTTC. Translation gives CASSSAPGYSYEQYF.

The CDR3 DNA reads TGTGCCAGCAGTCAGGGGGTTAACACTGAAGCTTTCTTT. Amino acid sequence: CASSQGVNTEAFF. The rearrangement uses TRBV2 and TRBJ1-1; 7 bases align to TRBD1. J was trimmed by 2 bases and V by 5 bases; bases with no gene match: 2. This CDR3 has 13 residues. Germline values: CDR1 SNHLY, CDR2 FYNNEI.

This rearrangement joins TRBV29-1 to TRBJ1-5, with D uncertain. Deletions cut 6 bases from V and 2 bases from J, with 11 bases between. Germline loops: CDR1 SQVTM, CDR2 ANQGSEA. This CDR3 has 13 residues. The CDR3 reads CSVQDTGNQPQHF. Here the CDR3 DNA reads TGCAGCGTCCAAGACACAGGCAATCAGCCCCAGCATTTT.

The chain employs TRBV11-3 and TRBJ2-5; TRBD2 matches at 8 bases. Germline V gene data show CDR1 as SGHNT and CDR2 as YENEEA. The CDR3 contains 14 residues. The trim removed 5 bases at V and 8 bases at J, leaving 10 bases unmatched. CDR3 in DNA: TGTGCCAGCAGCAAGGGGACTAGACTTGGAACCCAGTACTTC. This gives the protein CASSKGTRLGTQYF.

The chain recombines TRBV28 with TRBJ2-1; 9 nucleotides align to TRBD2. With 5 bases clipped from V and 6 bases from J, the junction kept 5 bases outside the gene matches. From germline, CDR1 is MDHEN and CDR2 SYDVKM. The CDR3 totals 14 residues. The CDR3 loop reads CASSVSGRSNEQFF. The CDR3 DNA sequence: TGTGCCAGCAGTGTTAGCGGGAGAAGCAATGAGCAGTTCTTC. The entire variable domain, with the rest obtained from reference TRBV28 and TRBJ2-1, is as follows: DVKVTQSSRYLVKRTGEKVFLECVQDMDHENMFWYRQDPGLGLRLIYFSYDVKMKEKGDIPEGYSVSREKKERFSLILESASTNQTSMYLCASSVSGRSNEQFFGPGTRLTVL.

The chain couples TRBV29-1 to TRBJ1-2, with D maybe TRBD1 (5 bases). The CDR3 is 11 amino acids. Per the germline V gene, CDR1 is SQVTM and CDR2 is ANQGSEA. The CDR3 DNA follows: TGCAGAGCGGGGGGAGACTATGGCTACACCTTC. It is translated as CRAGGDYGYTF. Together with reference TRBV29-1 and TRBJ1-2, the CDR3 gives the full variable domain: SAVISQKPSRDICQRGTSLTIQCQVDSQVTMMFWYRQQPGQSLTLIATANQGSEATYESGFVIDKFPISRPNLTFSTLTVSNMSPEDSSIYLCRAGGDYGYTFGSGTRLTVV.

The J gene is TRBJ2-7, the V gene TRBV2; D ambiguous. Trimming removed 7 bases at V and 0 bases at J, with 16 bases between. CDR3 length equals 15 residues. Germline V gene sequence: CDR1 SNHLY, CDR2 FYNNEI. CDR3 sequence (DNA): TGTGCCAGCACGACCTCGTACAGCACCTCCTACGAGCAGTACTTC. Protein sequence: CASTTSYSTSYEQYF.

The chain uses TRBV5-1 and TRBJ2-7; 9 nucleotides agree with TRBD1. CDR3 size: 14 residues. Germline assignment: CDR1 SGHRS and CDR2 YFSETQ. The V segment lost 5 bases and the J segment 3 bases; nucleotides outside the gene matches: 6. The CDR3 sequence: CASSRTGGGYEQYF. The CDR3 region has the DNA TGCGCCAGCAGTCGAACAGGGGGCGGCTACGAGCAGTACTTC. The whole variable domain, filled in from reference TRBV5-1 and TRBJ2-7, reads KAGVTQTPRYLIKTRGQQVTLSCSPISGHRSVSWYQQTPGQGLQFLFEYFSETQRNKGNFPGRFSGRQFSNSRSEMNVSTLELGDSALYLCASSRTGGGYEQYFGPGTRLTVT.

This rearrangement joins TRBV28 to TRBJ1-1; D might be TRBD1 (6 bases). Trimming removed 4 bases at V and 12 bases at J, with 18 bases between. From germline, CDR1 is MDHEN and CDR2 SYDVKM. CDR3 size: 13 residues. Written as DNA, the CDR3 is TGTGCCAGCAGTTCAAGGGGGTCAGTCGGGACTTTCTTT. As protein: CASSSRGSVGTFF.

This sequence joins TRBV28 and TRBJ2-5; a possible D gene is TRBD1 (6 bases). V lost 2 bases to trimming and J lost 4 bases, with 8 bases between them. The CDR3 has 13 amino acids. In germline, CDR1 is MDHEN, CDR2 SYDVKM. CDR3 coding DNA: TGTGCCAGCAGTTTAGGGGGCGGAGAGACCCAGTACTTC. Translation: CASSLGGGETQYF.

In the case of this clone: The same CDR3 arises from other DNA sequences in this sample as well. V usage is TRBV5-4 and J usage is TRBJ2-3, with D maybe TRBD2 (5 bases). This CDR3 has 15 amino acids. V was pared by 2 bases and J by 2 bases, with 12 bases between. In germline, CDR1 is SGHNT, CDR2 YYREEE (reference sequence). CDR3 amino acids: CASSLVEESTDTQYF. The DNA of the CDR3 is TGTGCCAGCAGCTTAGTGGAGGAATCCACAGATACGCAGTATTTT.

The CDR3 spells CASWVLREGNEQFF. CDR3 DNA sequence: TGTGCCAGCTGGGTTTTACGGGAAGGCAATGAGCAGTTCTTC. The chain employs TRBV5-4 and TRBJ2-1, with D tentatively TRBD2 (5 bases). Germline-derived CDR1 and CDR2 are SGHNT and YYREEE (reference sequence). The CDR3 is 14 residues long. Trimming removed 7 bases at V and 6 bases at J, with 17 bases between. Full variable domain (outside the CDR3, taken from reference TRBV5-4 and TRBJ2-1): ETGVTQSPTHLIKTRGQQVTLRCSSQSGHNTVSWYQQALGQGPQFIFQYYREEENGRGNFPPRFSGLQFPNYSSELNVNALELDDSALYLCASWVLREGNEQFFGPGTRLTVL.

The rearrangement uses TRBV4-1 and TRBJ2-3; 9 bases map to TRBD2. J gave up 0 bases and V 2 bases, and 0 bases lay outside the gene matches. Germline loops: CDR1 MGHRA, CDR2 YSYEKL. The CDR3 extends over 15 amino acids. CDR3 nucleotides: TGCGCCAGCAGCCAAAGCGGGAGGAGCACAGATACGCAGTATTTT. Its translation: CASSQSGRSTDTQYF.

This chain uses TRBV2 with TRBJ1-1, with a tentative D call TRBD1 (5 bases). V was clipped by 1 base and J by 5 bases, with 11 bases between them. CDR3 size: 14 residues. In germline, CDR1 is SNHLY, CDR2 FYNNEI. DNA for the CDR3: TGTGCCAGCAGTGAAGGGTTTAGGGGAACTGAAGCTTTCTTT. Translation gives CASSEGFRGTEAFF. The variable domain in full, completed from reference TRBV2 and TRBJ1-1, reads EPEVTQTPSHQVTQMGQEVILRCVPISNHLYFYWYRQILGQKVEFLVSFYNNEISEKSEIFDDQFSVERPDGSNFTLKIRSTKLEDSAMYFCASSEGFRGTEAFFGQGTRLTVV.

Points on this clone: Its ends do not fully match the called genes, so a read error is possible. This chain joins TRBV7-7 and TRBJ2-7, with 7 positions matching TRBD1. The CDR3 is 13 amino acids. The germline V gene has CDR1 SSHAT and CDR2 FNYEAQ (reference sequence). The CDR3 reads CASSQGQSYEQYF. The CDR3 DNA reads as TGTGCTAGCAGCCAGGGACAGTCCTACGAGCAGTACTTC.

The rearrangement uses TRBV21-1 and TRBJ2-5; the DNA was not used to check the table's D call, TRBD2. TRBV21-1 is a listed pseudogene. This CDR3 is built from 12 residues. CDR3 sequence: CASSKGRETQYF. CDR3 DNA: TGTGCCAGCAGCAAAGGGAGGGAGACCCAGTACTTC.

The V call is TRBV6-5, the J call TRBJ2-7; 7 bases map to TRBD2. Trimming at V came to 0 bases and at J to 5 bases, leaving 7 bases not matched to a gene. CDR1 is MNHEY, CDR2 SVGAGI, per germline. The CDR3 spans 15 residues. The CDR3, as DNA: TGTGCCAGCAGTTACTCTCCTCGCGGGAGTAACGAGCAGTACTTC. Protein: CASSYSPRGSNEQYF.